This T cell receptor (beta chain) was sequenced during a study of blood T cells in healthy people across ages (dated by TCRdb to 2013 to 2016). Broadly, across the study: In model experiments, template switching captured roughly one uniquely barcoded TCR beta cDNA molecule for every two T cells. To track age-related changes in TCR beta repertoire diversity, the study relied on deep sequencing normalized with unique cDNA molecular identifiers. Donors were grouped into four age groups: young (average approximately 16 years), middle-aged (39), aged (around 66) and long-lived (around 80). To avoid experimental bias, donors of different ages were randomly spread across the sequencing lanes. Two additional independent replicas of 1 million unique cDNA reads from the same blood draw were analyzed for two donors (one aged 18 to 30 and one aged 80 or older). The paper's findings and limits, for the study overall: The CMV infection status of donors was not known, potentially confounding age-related changes in expanded clonotypes. The percentage of naive T cells measured by flow cytometry correlated strongly with observed TCR beta diversity. The long-lived group showed more naive CD4+ T cells, fewer expanded clones and increased TCR diversity than the aged group, suggesting age selection. Estimates of total diversity based on one million sequenced T cells were considered lower bounds and underestimates. Observed TCR beta diversity per million T cells fell roughly linearly with age, and a significant reduction was already apparent by age roughly 40. Since profiling was done on bulk unsorted PBMCs, naive and antigen-experienced compartments could not be conclusively compared.

The germline V gene (reference sequence) supplies CDR1 MNHEY and CDR2 SMNVEV. Counted from cysteine to phenylalanine, this CDR3 has 14 amino acids. Only the CDR3 DNA is retained, 42 bases long and in frame from the first base. About this clonotype: Its target antigen remains unknown. An end of the junction differs from the germline gene, which may be a read error.

The donors were 40 or so Caucasian individuals from Russia, aged 6 to 90 years, who were systemically healthy. Each donor gave ten milliliters of peripheral blood, drawn into EDTA-treated Vacutainer tubes. Ficoll-Paque density-gradient centrifugation was used to isolate PBMCs, with at least 6.5 million obtained per sample. Total RNA was extracted from PBMCs with Trizol reagent, with at least 6 micrograms obtained per sample. For every donor, an aliquot of PBMCs went through flow cytometry to measure the percentages of naive CD45RAhigh/CD27high T cells. Library method: 5' RACE. The reads were generated on an Illumina HiSeq 2500. A second PCR of roughly 7 to 11 cycles was performed with a sample-barcoded 5' primer and a J-beta primer mix. Each TCR beta cDNA molecule received a unique molecular identifier from a template-switch 5' adaptor carrying 12 random nucleotides. Each sample yielded at least 3 million CDR3-containing paired-end reads. The Mint cDNA synthesis kit, primed by a TRBC-specific oligonucleotide, was used to synthesize first-strand cDNA from all RNA. All cDNA was treated with uracil-DNA glycosylase and then went through a first 18-cycle PCR with the universal primers M1SS and BC2_uni_R. Under the source paper's analysis protocol: For normalization, 1 million high-quality reads were randomly selected from each sample, with every read carrying a distinct molecular identifier. Reads with shared molecular identifiers were discarded instead of being binned into consensus sequences. MiTCR, set to a Q25 quality threshold and the strictest error-elimination algorithm, was used for CDR3 identification, clonotype clustering and error correction. Lower-bound total TCR beta diversity was estimated with a nonparametric unseen species model using Euler transformation. TCRdb reworked the public reads: Q25 trimming with fastp, MiXCR clone assembly, productive beta chains retained. Here each entry gathers all rows of one CDR3 protein and keeps the most common genes and DNA. It is TCRdb's table, rather than the study itself, that gives the V and J calls and clone size. A total of roughly 1,700,000 distinct CDR3 sequences appear in this sample, 28% of them only once. The top ten clones comprise approximately 7.7% of the sample.

This chain joins TRBV27 to TRBJ2-7; TRBD1 matches 9 bases in the middle. Sample: blood. This clonotype originated in a woman under 40 in good health. The DNA sequence reads TGTGCCAGCAGTTCCCGGGACAGGGCCTACGTGCAGTACTTC. It is translated as CASSSRDRAYVQYF.